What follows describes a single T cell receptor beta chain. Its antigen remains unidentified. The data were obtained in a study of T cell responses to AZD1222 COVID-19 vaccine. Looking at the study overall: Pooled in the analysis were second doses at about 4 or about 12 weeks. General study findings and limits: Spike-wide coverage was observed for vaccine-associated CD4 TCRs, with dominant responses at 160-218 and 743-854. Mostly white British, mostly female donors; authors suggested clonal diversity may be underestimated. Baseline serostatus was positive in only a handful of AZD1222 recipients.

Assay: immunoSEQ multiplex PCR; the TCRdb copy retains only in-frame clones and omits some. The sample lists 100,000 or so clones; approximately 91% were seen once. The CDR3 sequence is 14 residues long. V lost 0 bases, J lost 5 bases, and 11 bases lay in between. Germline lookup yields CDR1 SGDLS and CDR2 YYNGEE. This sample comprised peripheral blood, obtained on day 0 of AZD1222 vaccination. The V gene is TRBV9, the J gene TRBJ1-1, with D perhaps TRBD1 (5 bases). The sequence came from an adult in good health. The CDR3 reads CASSVGGARTEAFF. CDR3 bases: TGTGCCAGCAGCGTAGGAGGGGCGCGGACTGAAGCTTTCTTT. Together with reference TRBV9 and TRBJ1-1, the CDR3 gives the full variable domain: DSGVTQTPKHLITATGQRVTLRCSPRSGDLSVYWYQQSLDQGLQFLIQYYNGEERAKGNILERFSAQQFPDLHSELNLSSLELGDSALYFCASSVGGARTEAFFGQGTRLTVV.